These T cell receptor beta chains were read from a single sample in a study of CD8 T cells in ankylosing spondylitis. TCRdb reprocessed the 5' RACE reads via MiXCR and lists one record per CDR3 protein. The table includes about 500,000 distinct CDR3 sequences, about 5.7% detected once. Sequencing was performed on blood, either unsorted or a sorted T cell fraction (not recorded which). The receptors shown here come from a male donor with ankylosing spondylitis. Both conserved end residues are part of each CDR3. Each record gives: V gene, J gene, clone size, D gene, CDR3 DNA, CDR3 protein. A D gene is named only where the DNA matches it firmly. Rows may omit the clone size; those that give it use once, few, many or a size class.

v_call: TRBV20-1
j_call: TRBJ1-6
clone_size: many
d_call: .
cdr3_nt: TGCAGTGCTAGAAGAGCCCATAATTCACCCCTCCACTTT
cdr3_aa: CSARRAHNSPLHF

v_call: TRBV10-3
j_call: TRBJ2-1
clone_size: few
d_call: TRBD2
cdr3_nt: TGTGCCATCAGTGGGGAGCTAGCGGCACCCTACAATGAGCAGTTCTTC
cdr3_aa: CAISGELAAPYNEQFF

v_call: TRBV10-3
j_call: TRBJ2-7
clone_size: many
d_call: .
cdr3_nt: TGTGCCGTCAGAGCAGGTTCCTACGAGCAGTACTTC
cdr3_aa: CAVRAGSYEQYF

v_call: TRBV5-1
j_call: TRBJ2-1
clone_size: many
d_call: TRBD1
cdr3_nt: TGCGCCAGCAGCTTTGGCCCCCGACAGGGGAATGAGCAGTTCTTC
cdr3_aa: CASSFGPRQGNEQFF

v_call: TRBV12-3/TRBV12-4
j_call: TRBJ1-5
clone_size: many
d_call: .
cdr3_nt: TGTGCCAGCAGTTTGTCGGTTTATAGCAATCAGCCCCAGCATTTT
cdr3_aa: CASSLSVYSNQPQHF

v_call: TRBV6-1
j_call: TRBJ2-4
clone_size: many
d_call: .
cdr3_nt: TGTGCTTTAGGATCGGGACTTCAGTACTTC
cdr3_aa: CALGSGLQYF

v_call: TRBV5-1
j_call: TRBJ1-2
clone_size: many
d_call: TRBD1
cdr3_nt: TGCGCCAGCAGCTCGTTACAGGGGAGGGTAGGCTACACCTTC
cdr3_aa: CASSSLQGRVGYTF

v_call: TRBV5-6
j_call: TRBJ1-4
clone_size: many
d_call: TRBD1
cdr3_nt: TGTGCCAGCAGCTTGGACAGGGGGAATGTGGAACTGTTTTTT
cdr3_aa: CASSLDRGNVELFF

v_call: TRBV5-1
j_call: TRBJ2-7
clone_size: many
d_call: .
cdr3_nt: TGCGCCAGCAGCTCTAACCAACAGGGTACCTACGAGCAGTACTTC
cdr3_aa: CASSSNQQGTYEQYF

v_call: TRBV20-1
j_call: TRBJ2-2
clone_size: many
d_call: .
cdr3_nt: TGCAGTGCCCGACTCGAAGGGGAGCTGTTTTTT
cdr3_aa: CSARLEGELFF

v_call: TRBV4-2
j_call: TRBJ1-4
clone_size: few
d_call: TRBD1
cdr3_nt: TGTGCCAGCAGCCACCGGGACAGGGGGAATGAAAAACTGTTTTTT
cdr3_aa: CASSHRDRGNEKLFF

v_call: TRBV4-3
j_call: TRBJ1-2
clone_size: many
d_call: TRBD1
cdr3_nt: TGCGCCAGCAGCCGTCCAGGGGGCGGGGTTGGCTACACCTTC
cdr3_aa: CASSRPGGGVGYTF

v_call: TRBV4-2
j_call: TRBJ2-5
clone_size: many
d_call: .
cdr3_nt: TGTGCCAGCAGCCAAGAGGTCCTAGAAGAGACCCAGTACTTC
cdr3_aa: CASSQEVLEETQYF

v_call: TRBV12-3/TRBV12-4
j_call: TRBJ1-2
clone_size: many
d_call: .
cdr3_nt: TGTGCCAGCAGTCCACAGGGACTTGGTGGCTACACCTTC
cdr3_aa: CASSPQGLGGYTF

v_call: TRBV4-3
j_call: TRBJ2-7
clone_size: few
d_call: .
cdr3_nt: TGCGCCAGCAGCCAAAGAGGGGCTAGCTCCTACGAGCAGTACTTC
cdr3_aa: CASSQRGASSYEQYF

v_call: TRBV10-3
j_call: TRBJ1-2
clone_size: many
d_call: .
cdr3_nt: TGTGCCATCAGAAGGGACGGATTTGGCTACACCTTC
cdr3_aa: CAIRRDGFGYTF

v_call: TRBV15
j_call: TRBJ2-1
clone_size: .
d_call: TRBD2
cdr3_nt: TGTGCCACCAGCACCTTCAGCGGGGACTTCCCGGATGAGCAGTTCTTC
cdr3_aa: CATSTFSGDFPDEQFF

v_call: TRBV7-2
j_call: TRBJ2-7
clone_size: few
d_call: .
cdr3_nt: TGTGCCAGCAGCTCCCCCCTCGGGGGATCCGAGCAGTACTTC
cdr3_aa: CASSSPLGGSEQYF

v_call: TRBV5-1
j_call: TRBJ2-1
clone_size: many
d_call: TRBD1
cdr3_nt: TGCGCCAGCAGCTCCAACAGGGGCACCTACAATGAGCAGTTCTTC
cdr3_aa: CASSSNRGTYNEQFF

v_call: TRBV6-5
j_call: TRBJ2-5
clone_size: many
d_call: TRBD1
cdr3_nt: TGTGCCAGCAGTTACAACAGGGGCCCTCAAGAGACCCAGTACTTC
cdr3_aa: CASSYNRGPQETQYF

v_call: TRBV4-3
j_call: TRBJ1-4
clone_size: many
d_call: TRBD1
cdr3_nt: TGCGCCAGCAGCCAAGATTACAGGGGAGCAAAACTGTTTTTT
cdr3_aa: CASSQDYRGAKLFF

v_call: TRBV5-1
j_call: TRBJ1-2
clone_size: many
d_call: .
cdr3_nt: TGTGCCAGCAGCTTAGCGGGGGGCAACTATGGCTACACCTTC
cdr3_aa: CASSLAGGNYGYTF

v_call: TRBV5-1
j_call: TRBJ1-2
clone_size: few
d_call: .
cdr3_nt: TGCGCCAGCAGCGGGCGAAGTAAAGGGGGCTATGGCTACACCTTC
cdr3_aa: CASSGRSKGGYGYTF

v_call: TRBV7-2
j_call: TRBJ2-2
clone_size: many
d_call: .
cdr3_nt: TGTGCCAGCAGTCGACTGTACACCGGGGAGCTGTTTTTT
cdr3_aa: CASSRLYTGELFF

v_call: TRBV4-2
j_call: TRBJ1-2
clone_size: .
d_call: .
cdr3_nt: TGTGCCAGCAGCCAAGAAAGGCCGGCTCTTGGCTACACCTTC
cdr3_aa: CASSQERPALGYTF

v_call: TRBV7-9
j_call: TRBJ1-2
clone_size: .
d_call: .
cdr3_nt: TGTGCCAGCAGCTTAGGTATTGGAGGAGATGGCTACACCTTC
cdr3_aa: CASSLGIGGDGYTF

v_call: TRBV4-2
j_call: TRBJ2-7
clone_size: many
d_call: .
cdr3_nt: TGTGCCAGCAGCCAAGTAGTTACAGGTGGAACCTACGAGCAGTACTTC
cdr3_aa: CASSQVVTGGTYEQYF

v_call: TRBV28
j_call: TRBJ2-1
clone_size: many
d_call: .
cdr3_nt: TGTGCCACAATATCGCCGCAAGCCGGTGAGCAGTTCTTC
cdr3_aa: CATISPQAGEQFF

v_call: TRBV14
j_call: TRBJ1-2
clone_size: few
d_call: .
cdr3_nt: TGTGCCAGCAGCCACCGAACCGGAGGAAAGGGTGGCTACACCTTC
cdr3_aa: CASSHRTGGKGGYTF

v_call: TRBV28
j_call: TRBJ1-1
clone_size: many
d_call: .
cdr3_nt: TGTGCCAGCAGCTTCAGGGGCTACGAACCTGAAGCTTTCTTT
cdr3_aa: CASSFRGYEPEAFF

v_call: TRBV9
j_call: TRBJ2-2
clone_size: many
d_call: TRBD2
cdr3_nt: TGTGCCAGCAGCGTAGGCGGGAGCTATACCGGGGAGCTGTTTTTT
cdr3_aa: CASSVGGSYTGELFF

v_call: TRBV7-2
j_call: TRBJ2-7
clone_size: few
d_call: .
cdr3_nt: TGTGCCAGCAGTCGCAGCTCCCATCGCCACGAGCAGTACTTC
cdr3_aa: CASSRSSHRHEQYF

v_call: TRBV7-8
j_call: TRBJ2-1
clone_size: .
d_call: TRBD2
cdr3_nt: TGTGCCAGCAGCAAGGCTAGCGGGCTACCCTACAATGAGCAGTTCTTC
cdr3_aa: CASSKASGLPYNEQFF

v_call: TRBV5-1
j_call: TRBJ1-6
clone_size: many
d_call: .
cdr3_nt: TGCGCCAGCAGCTTGGAAGGGGCAGGTAATTCACCCCTCCACTTT
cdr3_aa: CASSLEGAGNSPLHF

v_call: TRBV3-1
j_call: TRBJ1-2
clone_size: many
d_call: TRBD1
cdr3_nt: TGTGCCAGCAGCCCTTCAGGGGGCATCGGTGGCTACACCTTC
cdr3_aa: CASSPSGGIGGYTF

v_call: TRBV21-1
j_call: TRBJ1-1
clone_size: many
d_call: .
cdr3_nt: TGTGCCAGCAGCAAAGGGACGGTTAATAAGACTGAAGCTTTCTTT
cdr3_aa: CASSKGTVNKTEAFF

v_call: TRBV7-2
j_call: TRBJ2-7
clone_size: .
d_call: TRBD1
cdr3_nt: TGTGCCAGCAGCTTCAAGACGTCACAGGGGGGCTCCTACGAGCAGTACTTC
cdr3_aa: CASSFKTSQGGSYEQYF

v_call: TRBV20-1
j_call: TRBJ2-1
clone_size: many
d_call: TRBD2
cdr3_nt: TGCAGTGCTCCGTACCATAGCGGGAGGTGGGATGAGCAGTTCTTC
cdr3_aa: CSAPYHSGRWDEQFF

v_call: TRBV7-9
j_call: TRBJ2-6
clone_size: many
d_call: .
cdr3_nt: TGTGCCAGCAGCCTGGGGACACGCACCTTTTTCTCTGGGGCCAACGTCCTGACTTTC
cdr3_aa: CASSLGTRTFFSGANVLTF

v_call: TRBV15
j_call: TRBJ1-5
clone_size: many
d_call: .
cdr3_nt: TGTGCCACCAGCAGAGGAGGGGAGGGCAGGGGACAGCCCCAGCATTTT
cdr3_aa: CATSRGGEGRGQPQHF